These T cell receptor beta chains were read from a single sample in a study of regulatory T cells in long-lasting Graves disease. TCRdb re-called the multiplex PCR reads with MiXCR, one entry per CDR3 protein. The table has fewer than 650,000 distinct CDR3 sequences, roughly 16% seen once. This same sample was also taken into another study, of T cells in Graves' hyperthyroidism and ophthalmopathy.

The sequences come from peripheral blood mononuclear cells (PBMCs), collected at new diagnosis, from a patient treated with antithyroid drugs. Receptors originate from a woman aged 25 to 39 with Graves disease. The CDR3 runs from the conserved cysteine through the conserved F or W. D genes are given only for firm matches. Where a row states a size, it is once, few, many or the class of an expanded clone; other rows omit it.

v_call	d_call	clone_size	j_call	cdr3_nt	cdr3_aa
TRBV12-3/TRBV12-4	-	many	TRBJ1-1	TGTGCCAGCAGTTTCGAGGCTTACATGAACACTGAAGCTTTCTTT	CASSFEAYMNTEAFF
TRBV6-2/TRBV6-3	TRBD2	-	TRBJ2-1	TGTGCCAGCAGGTTGGCTAGCGGGGAATACAATGAGCAGTTCTTC	CASRLASGEYNEQFF
TRBV5-1	-	-	TRBJ2-7	TGCGCCAGCGGGATGACAACGGTTTCTTACGAGCAGTACTTC	CASGMTTVSYEQYF
TRBV7-9	TRBD2	many	TRBJ2-3	TGTGCCAGCAGTCTAGCGGGAGCCACAGATACGCAGTATTTT	CASSLAGATDTQYF
TRBV25-1	-	-	TRBJ1-1	TGTGCCAGCAGCTCGACTTCGGGCACTGAAGCTTTCTTT	CASSSTSGTEAFF
TRBV20-1	TRBD1	-	TRBJ1-2	TGCAGTGCTAGAGATCAGGGGGATAGCTACACCTTC	CSARDQGDSYTF
TRBV30	-	few	TRBJ1-3	TGTGCCTGGAGGAAGGCTATCCTACTCTCTGGAAACACCATATATTTT	CAWRKAILLSGNTIYF
TRBV2	-	few	TRBJ2-1	TGTGCCAGCAGAGCCGGTCGACTCAATGAGCAGTTCTTC	CASRAGRLNEQFF
TRBV6-1	TRBD1	many	TRBJ2-2	TGTGCCAGCAGTACAGGGACAGGGCAGGGGAACACCGGGGAGCTGTTTTTT	CASSTGTGQGNTGELFF
TRBV6-1	-	many	TRBJ1-5	TGTGCCAGCACCACGGGGGGATCGGTCCAGCCCCAGCATTTT	CASTTGGSVQPQHF
TRBV10-2	-	-	TRBJ1-6	TGCGCCAGCAGTGAATCAGATAATTCACCCCTCCACTTT	CASSESDNSPLHF
TRBV4-1	-	few	TRBJ2-5	TGCGCCAGCAGAGAACAGGGTGGAGAGACCCAGTACTTC	CASREQGGETQYF
TRBV11-1	TRBD2	-	TRBJ2-7	TGTGCCAGCAGCAGCACGGGGGGTTACTACGAGCAGTACTTC	CASSSTGGYYEQYF
TRBV28	-	many	TRBJ1-2	TGTGCCAGCAGTTTCTCGGGGGCGCCCAGTGGCTACACCTTC	CASSFSGAPSGYTF
TRBV7-2	-	-	TRBJ2-2	TGTGCCAGCAGCTCGCAGGGAGTAATGGGGACCGGGGAGCTGTTTTTT	CASSSQGVMGTGELFF
TRBV5-1	TRBD1	-	TRBJ2-7	TGCGCCAGCAGCTCCCGAGGGGGCGCGTTCGGGGAGCAGTACTTC	CASSSRGGAFGEQYF
TRBV20-1	TRBD2	many	TRBJ2-3	TGCAGTGCTAGACGGGGACTAGCGGACCTCAGTACGCAGTATTTT	CSARRGLADLSTQYF
TRBV9	-	few	TRBJ1-3	TGTGCCAGCAGCGTAGAAGCCATCTCTGGAAACACCATATATTTT	CASSVEAISGNTIYF